This T cell receptor beta chain derives from a study of shared clonotypes between healthy human individuals (TCRdb year 2020). Background for the entire study: Three men and a couple of women, aged 18 to 49 years, made up the cohort. For each donor, CD4 naive and CD4 memory were each run on three plates, CD8 naive on two plates, and CD8 memory on one plate. Blood TCR repertoires of 5 or 6 healthy adults were deeply sequenced to estimate repertoire size and the extent of clonotype sharing between individuals. To increase sequencing depth and limit assay-specific biases, different laboratories used diverse techniques to prepare libraries and sequence TCR repertoires. Leukapheresis yielded between about 0.94 and 10 billion PBMCs per donor. Here is what the overall study found, with its caveats: Approximately 4.8% of naive CD4, 3.5% of naive CD8, roughly 2.4% of memory CD4, and roughly 0.4% of memory CD8 clonotypes were shared across a handful of donors. Higher generation probabilities were observed for clonotypes shared by all four sorted-subset donors than for non-shared clonotypes. Rarefaction of sorted-subset datasets indicated incomplete sequencing despite the large sequencing depth. Only blood was sampled, and tissue TCR repertoires likely differ from those in blood. Naive subsets generally had larger estimated clonotype richness than memory subsets. Pairwise subsampling indicated that sequencing depth was expected to affect the degree of clonotype sharing among donors. The genetic and exposure-history diversity represented was limited by the small number of donors.

Inclusive of the bounding cysteine and phenylalanine, the CDR3 is 15 residues long. Only the CDR3 DNA stays, 45 bases, in frame from base 1. CDR1 is given as SGHRS and CDR2 as YFSETQ, both from the germline V gene. The trim is 1 base for V and 1 base for J, with a gap of 10 bases between the germline ends. Worth noting for this clone: Its antigen is not yet known. There are no base qualities to consult, and no much larger clone falls within one base.

Using the deep immunoSEQ assay, TCR CDR3 regions were amplified from genomic DNA by multiplex PCR. Extracted genomic DNA from each cell subset was spread evenly across all wells of several immunoSEQ 96-well plates, with each plate serving as a replicate. For sorted subsets, each replicate PCR was loaded with approximately 0.2 ug genomic DNA, equivalent to 30,000 or so T cell genomes. Purified libraries were measured with a Qubit 3.0 fluorometer, size-checked on a Bioanalyzer 2100, and measured again with the KAPA Library Quantification kit. A separate single-read 150-cycle Illumina NextSeq 550 flow cell was used to sequence each immunoSEQ 96-well plate. The paper's processing steps were these. Because the immunoSEQ output included only junctional sequences and no quality scores, the filtering could not be the same as the filtering used for full-length reads. Sequences were annotated with PyIR, a Python wrapper for IgBLAST v1.9, using IMGT germline references to assign V/J genes and CDR3. Reads were removed for weak V/J assignments (E-value above 1e-6), missing CDR3, stop codons, out-of-frame junctions, or ambiguous translated residues. A V3J clonotype was defined by an identical inferred V gene, J gene, and CDR3 amino acid sequence. Percentage overlap between repertoires was calculated by dividing the number of shared unique clonotypes by the size of the smaller repertoire. RTK rarefaction, the Chao1 estimator, and Recon v2.1 estimates of unobserved clonotypes were used to assess repertoire richness. Generation probabilities were computed with OLGA for all TCRbeta clonotypes obtained by the gDNA method from several donors. The clones in this table, taken by TCRdb from immuneACCESS, are in-frame only. Not every clone is retained; where verified, under half of the shortfall comes from an unresolved V gene, and the cause of the rest is unknown. V and J calls plus clone size are reproduced from that table; the DNA served to infer D and trimming. In this sample the table shows 170,000 or so clones, 66% of which occur a single time. The ten largest clones represent more than 9% of the sample.

Healthy HIV-negative adults with no recently reported acute infections or vaccinations were included as donors. Every donor was a Caucasian adult living in Nashville, Tennessee, USA. CD4+ T cells were enriched through magnetic negative selection, after which naive cells were positively selected on CD45RA and the remaining negative fraction served as the memory subset. After blood collection by leukapheresis, PBMCs were isolated using Ficoll-Histopaque density gradient centrifugation and then cryopreserved in the vapor phase of liquid nitrogen. Analytical flow cytometry was used to check the purity and quantity of every magnetically sorted T cell population. Genomic DNA was isolated from each sorted fraction and quantified by UV absorbance on a Nanodrop 2000c.

The V and J segments used are TRBV5-1 and TRBJ2-3; the D segment cannot be called with confidence. This clonotype was obtained from a man aged 25-40 years in good health. The specimen was memory CD4+ T cells sorted from blood. According to the study, the label for this sample's cell subset or site signals: CD45RA-negative fraction. The nucleotide sequence is TGCGCCAGCAGCTTGTCTCTATTCGGCACAGATACGCAGTATTTT. This translates into CASSLSLFGTDTQYF.